This T cell receptor beta chain is from a study of CD8+ T cells in alopecia areata. Overall study: Scalp area affected, as a percentage, set the severity score of treated patients.

Isolated RNA was reverse transcribed into cDNA used as the sequencing template. Produced via immunoSEQ multiplex PCR; TCRdb's table is partial and in-frame only. The data contain approximately 140,000 clones, roughly four fifths of them singletons. CDR1 is GTSNPN, CDR2 SVGIG, per germline (reference sequence). The junction had 5 bases not matched to a gene; V was cut back by 4 bases and J by 2 bases. CDR3 length: 14 amino acids. The treatment is: oral pan-JAK inhibitor, 5-10 mg twice daily. V is TRBV30 and J is TRBJ2-1; 7 nucleotides line up with TRBD1. The starting material was CD8+ T cells sorted from blood, obtained at week 4, from a patient treated with tofacitinib. The receptor was derived from a human donor with alopecia areata. For the CDR3, the DNA is TGTGCCTGGACGGCCGGGACAGCCTACAATGAGCAGTTCTTC. Its protein is CAWTAGTAYNEQFF.